This TCR beta chain was observed in a study of blood T cell repertoires in COVID-19. Whole-study context: Both acute and convalescent COVID-19 samples were obtained from the United States, Italy and Spain. Nucleic acid was either cDNA or gDNA, and it came from T cells, B-cell-depleted T cells, or PBMCs.

Authors' data handling: From reference gene primer amplification, estimates of nucleated cell counts were derived. Sequencing was performed with immunoSEQ multiplex PCR; in TCRdb, only in-frame clones are kept and a portion is missing. The V and J calls and the clone size are those of that table, but D and trimming were determined from the DNA. The profile covers tens of thousands of clones, with over 80% appearing a single time and roughly 10% taken by the ten largest. Patients at the Seattle site were enrolled during active infection and followed longitudinally. Germline-derived CDR1 and CDR2 are MNHNS and SASEGT. V lost 0 bases, J lost 4 bases, and 12 bases lay in between. The CDR3 has 15 amino acids.

Source material: peripheral blood. The clonotype was recovered from a man aged 25 to 40 with COVID-19, enrolled during active disease. V is TRBV6-1 and J is TRBJ1-2, with D possibly TRBD1 on 5 matching bases. The CDR3 DNA reads as TGTGCCAGCAGTGAAGCGGCAGGGTCGACCTATGGCTACACCTTC. Its protein product is CASSEAAGSTYGYTF.